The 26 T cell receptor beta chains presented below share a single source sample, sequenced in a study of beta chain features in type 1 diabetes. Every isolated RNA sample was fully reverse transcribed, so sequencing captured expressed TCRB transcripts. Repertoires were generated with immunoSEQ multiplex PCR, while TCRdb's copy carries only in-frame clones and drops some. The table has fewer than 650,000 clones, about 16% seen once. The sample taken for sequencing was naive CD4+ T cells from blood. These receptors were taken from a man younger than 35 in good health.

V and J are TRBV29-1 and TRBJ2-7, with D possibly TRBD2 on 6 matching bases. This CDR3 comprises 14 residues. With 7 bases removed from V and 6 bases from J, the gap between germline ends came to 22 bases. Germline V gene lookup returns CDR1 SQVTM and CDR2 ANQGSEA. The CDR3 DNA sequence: TGCAGCGGCCAGCTCGCCGGGAGAACGGGCGAGCAGTACTTC. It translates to CSGQLAGRTGEQYF.

The CDR3 nucleotides are TGTGCCAGCAGCCAGAACCTAGCGAATTCACCCCTCCACTTT. It encodes CASSQNLANSPLHF. This chain joins TRBV14 and TRBJ1-6; D not certain. There are 14 residues in the CDR3. Germline V CDR1 and CDR2: SGHDN, FVKESK. V dropped 3 bases and J dropped 7 bases, with 10 bases sitting between them.

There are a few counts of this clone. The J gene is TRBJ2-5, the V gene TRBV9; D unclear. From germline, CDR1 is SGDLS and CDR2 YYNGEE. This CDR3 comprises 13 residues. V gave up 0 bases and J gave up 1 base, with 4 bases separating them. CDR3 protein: CASSVGFQETQYF. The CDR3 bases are TGTGCCAGCAGCGTAGGCTTCCAAGAGACCCAGTACTTC.

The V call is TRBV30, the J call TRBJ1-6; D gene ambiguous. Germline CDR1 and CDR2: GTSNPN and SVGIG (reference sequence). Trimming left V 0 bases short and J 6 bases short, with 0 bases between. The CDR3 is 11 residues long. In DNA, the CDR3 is TGTGCCTGGAGTGTTAATTCACCCCTCCACTTT. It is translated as CAWSVNSPLHF.

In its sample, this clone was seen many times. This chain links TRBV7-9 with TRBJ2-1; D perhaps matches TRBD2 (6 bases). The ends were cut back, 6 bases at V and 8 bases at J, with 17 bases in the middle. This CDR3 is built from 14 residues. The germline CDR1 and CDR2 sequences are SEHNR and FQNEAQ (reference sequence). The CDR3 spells CASSPRLGFHEQFF. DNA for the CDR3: TGTGCCAGCAGTCCCCGACTAGGGTTCCATGAGCAGTTCTTC. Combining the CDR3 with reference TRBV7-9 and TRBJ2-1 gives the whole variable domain DTGVSQNPRHKITKRGQNVTFRCDPISEHNRLYWYRQTLGQGPEFLTYFQNEAQLEKSRLLSDRFSAERPKGSFSTLEIQRTEQGDSAMYLCASSPRLGFHEQFFGPGTRLTVL.

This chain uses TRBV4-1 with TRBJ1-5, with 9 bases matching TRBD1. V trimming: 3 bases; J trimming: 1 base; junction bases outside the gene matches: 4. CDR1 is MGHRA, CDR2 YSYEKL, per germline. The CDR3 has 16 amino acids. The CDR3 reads CASSQDGTGSNQPQHF. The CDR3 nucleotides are TGCGCCAGCAGCCAGGACGGGACAGGGAGCAATCAGCCCCAGCATTTT.

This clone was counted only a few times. The CDR3 nucleotides read TGTGCCAGCAGCGTAGCGGCGAGATCTACAGATACGCAGTATTTT. It codes for CASSVAARSTDTQYF. The V gene is TRBV9, the J gene TRBJ2-3; D remains ambiguous. Germline V gives CDR1 SGDLS, CDR2 YYNGEE. The CDR3 is 15 residues long. V was cut by 0 bases and J by 3 bases, with 11 bases left in between.

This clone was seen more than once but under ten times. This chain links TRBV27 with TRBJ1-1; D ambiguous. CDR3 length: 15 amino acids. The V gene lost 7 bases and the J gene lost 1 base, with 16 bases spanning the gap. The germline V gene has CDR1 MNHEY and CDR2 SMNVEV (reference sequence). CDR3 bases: TGTGCCAGCATACCCTATGGACTTTCGAACACTGAAGCTTTCTTT. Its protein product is CASIPYGLSNTEAFF.

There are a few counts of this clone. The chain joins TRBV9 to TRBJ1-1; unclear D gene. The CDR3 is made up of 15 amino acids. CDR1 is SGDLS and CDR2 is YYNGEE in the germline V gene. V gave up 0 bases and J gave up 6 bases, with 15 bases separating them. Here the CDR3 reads CASSVGPRKVAEAFF. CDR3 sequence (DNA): TGTGCCAGCAGCGTAGGTCCACGCAAGGTCGCTGAAGCTTTCTTT.

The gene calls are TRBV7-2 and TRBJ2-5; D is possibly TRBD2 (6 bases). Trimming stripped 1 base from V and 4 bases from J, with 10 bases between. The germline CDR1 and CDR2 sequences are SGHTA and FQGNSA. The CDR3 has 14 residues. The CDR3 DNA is TGTGCCAGCAGCTTAGATACGGGGGTAGAGACCCAGTACTTC. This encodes CASSLDTGVETQYF.

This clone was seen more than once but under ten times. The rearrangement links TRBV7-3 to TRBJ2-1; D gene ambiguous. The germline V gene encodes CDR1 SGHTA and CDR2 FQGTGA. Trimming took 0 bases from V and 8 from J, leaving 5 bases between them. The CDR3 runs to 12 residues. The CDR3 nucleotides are TGTGCCAGCAGCTTAACGTGGGATGAGCAGTTCTTC. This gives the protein CASSLTWDEQFF.

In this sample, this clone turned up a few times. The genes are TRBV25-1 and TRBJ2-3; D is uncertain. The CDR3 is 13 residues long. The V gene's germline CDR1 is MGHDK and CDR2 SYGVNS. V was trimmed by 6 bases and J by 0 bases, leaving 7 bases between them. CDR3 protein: CASSRASTDTQYF. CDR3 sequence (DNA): TGTGCCAGCAGCCGGGCTAGCACAGATACGCAGTATTTT.

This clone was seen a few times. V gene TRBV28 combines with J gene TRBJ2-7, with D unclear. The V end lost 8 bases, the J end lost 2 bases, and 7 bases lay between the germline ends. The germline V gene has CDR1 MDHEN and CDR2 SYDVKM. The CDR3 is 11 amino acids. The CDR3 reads CASEPTYEQYF. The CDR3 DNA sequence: TGTGCCAGCGAGCCCACCTACGAGCAGTACTTC.

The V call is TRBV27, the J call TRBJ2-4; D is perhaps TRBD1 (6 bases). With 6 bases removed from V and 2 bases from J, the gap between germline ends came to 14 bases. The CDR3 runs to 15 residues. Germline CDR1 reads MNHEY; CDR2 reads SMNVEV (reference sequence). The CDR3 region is CASSQPGVPKNIQYF. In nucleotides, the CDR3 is TGTGCCAGCAGCCAACCAGGGGTTCCCAAAAACATTCAGTACTTC.

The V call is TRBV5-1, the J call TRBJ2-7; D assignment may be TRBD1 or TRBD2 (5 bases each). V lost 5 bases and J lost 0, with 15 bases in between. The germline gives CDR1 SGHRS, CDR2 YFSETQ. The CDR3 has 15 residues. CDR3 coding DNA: TGCGCCAGCAGATCCGGGGCGGTGAGCTCCTACGAGCAGTACTTC. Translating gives CASRSGAVSSYEQYF.

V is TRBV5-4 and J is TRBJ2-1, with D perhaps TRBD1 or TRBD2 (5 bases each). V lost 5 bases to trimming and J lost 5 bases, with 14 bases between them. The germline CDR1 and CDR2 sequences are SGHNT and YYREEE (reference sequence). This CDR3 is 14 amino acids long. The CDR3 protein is CASSSPGTNNEQFF. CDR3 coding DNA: TGTGCCAGCAGTTCTCCCGGGACCAACAATGAGCAGTTCTTC. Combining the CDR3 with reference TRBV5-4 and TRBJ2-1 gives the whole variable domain ETGVTQSPTHLIKTRGQQVTLRCSSQSGHNTVSWYQQALGQGPQFIFQYYREEENGRGNFPPRFSGLQFPNYSSELNVNALELDDSALYLCASSSPGTNNEQFFGPGTRLTVL.

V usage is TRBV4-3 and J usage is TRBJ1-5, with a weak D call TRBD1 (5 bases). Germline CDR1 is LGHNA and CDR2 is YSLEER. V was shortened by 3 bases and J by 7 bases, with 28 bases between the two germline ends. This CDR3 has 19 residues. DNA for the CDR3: TGCGCCAGCAGCCATAGATACTCCGGGGCCACCGGAGCACGGCAGCCCCAGCATTTT. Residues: CASSHRYSGATGARQPQHF.

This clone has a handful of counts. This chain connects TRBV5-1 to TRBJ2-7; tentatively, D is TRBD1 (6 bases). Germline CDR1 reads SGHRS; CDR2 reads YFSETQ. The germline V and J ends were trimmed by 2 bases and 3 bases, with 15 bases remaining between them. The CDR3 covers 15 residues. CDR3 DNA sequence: TGCGCCAGCAGCTTCTTACCGGGACAAAGCTACGAGCAGTACTTC. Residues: CASSFLPGQSYEQYF.

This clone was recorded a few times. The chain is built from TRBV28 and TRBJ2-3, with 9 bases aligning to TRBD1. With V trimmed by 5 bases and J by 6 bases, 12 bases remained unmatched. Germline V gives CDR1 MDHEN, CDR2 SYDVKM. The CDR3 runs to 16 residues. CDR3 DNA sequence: TGTGCCAGCAGTCCCTCACAGGGGGCGGGAGAGGATACGCAGTATTTT. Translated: CASSPSQGAGEDTQYF.

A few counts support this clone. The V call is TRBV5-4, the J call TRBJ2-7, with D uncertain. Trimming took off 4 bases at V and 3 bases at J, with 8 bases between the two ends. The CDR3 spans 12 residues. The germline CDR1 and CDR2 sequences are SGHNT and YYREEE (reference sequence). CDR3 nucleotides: TGTGCCAGCAGCATTGATCGCTACGAGCAGTACTTC. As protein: CASSIDRYEQYF.

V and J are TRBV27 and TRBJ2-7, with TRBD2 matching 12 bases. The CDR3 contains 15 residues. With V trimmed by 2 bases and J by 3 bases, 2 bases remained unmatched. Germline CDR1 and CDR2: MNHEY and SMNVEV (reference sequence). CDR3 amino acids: CASSLKLAGGYEQYF. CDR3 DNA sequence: TGTGCCAGCAGTTTAAAACTAGCGGGGGGCTACGAGCAGTACTTC.

The DNA of the CDR3 is TGTGCCAGCAACATGGCCGGGGCACCCCAAGGGGGGAACACTGAAGCTTTCTTT. It is translated as CASNMAGAPQGGNTEAFF. The chain combines TRBV28 with TRBJ1-1, with a tentative D call TRBD1 (6 bases). Trimming pared 7 bases from V and 1 base from J, leaving 25 bases between. This CDR3 region has 18 residues. Germline assignment: CDR1 MDHEN and CDR2 SYDVKM.

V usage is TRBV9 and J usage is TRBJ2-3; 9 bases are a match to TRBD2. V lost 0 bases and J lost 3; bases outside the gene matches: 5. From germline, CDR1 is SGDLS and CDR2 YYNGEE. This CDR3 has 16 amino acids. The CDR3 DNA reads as TGTGCCAGCAGCGTAGTGACTAGCGGTAGGACAGATACGCAGTATTTT. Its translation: CASSVVTSGRTDTQYF.

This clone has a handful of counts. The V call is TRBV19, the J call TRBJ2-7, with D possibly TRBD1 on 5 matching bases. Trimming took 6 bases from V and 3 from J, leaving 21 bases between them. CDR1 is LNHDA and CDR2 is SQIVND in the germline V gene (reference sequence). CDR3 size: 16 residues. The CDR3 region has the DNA TGTGCCAGTAGGAGCACGGCGGCAGGGATACACTACGAGCAGTACTTC. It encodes CASRSTAAGIHYEQYF.

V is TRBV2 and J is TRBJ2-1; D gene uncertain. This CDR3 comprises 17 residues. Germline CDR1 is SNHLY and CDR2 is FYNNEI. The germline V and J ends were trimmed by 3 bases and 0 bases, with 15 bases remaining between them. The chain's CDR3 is CASSDTQPLGSYNEQFF. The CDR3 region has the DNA TGTGCCAGCAGTGATACTCAACCCTTGGGCTCCTACAATGAGCAGTTCTTC. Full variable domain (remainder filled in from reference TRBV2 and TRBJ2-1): EPEVTQTPSHQVTQMGQEVILRCVPISNHLYFYWYRQILGQKVEFLVSFYNNEISEKSEIFDDQFSVERPDGSNFTLKIRSTKLEDSAMYFCASSDTQPLGSYNEQFFGPGTRLTVL.

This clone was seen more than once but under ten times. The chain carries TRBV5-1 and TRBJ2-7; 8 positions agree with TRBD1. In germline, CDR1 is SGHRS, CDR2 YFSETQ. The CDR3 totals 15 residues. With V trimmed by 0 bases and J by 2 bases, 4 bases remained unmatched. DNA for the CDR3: TGCGCCAGCAGCTTGGTTGCAGGGGGCGCCTACGAGCAGTACTTC. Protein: CASSLVAGGAYEQYF.